The 7 T cell receptor beta chains given below trace back to one sample, sequenced in a study of blood T cell repertoires in COVID-19. The data were produced by immunoSEQ multiplex PCR, yet TCRdb's version contains in-frame clones alone and is incomplete. The profile shows approximately 110,000 clones, about 70% of them singletons. Sequencing used peripheral blood. The source is a man older than 75 with COVID-19, enrolled during active disease.

The chain joins TRBV28 to TRBJ2-2; TRBD1 is a possible D gene (6 bases). The germline V gene encodes CDR1 MDHEN and CDR2 SYDVKM. This CDR3 contains 14 residues. V dropped 5 bases and J dropped 6 bases, with 13 bases sitting between them. CDR3 sequence (DNA): TGTGCCAGCAGTCTAAGACAGGTGCCCGGGGAGCTGTTTTTT. Its protein is CASSLRQVPGELFF.

The rearrangement links TRBV9 to TRBJ2-3; D is ambiguous. The CDR3 totals 14 residues. CDR1 SGDLS and CDR2 YYNGEE come from the germline V gene. V dropped 3 bases and J dropped 2 bases, with 10 bases sitting between them. The CDR3 loop reads CASSGASPTDTQYF. CDR3 DNA sequence: TGTGCCAGCAGCGGGGCCTCCCCCACAGATACGCAGTATTTT.

The CDR3 is CASSHGASGDGYTF. The CDR3 nucleotides are TGTGCCAGCAGCCACGGAGCCTCCGGGGATGGCTACACCTTC. The chain is built from TRBV5-4 and TRBJ1-2, with D hard to call. V was clipped by 4 bases and J by 6 bases, with 16 bases between them. There are 14 residues in the CDR3. CDR1 and CDR2 from the germline V gene are SGHNT and YYREEE (reference sequence).

The V call is TRBV7-2, the J call TRBJ1-5, with 10 bases matching TRBD1. The CDR3 consists of 15 residues. V gave up 5 bases and J gave up 2 bases; unmatched junction bases: 3. Germline V CDR1 and CDR2: SGHTA, FQGNSA. The CDR3 here is CASSPDRGGNQPQHF. The DNA of the CDR3 is TGTGCCAGCAGCCCGGACAGGGGGGGCAATCAGCCCCAGCATTTT.

This chain connects TRBV15 to TRBJ2-2; TRBD2 is a possible D gene (6 bases). CDR1 is LNHNV, CDR2 YYDKDF, per germline (reference sequence). The CDR3 totals 14 residues. Trimming shortened V by 8 bases and J by 7 bases, and 17 bases separated the two germline ends. CDR3 residues: CATPTRGDDGELFF. The CDR3 DNA reads TGTGCCACCCCGACTAGGGGAGATGACGGGGAGCTGTTTTTT.

This clone showed up just once. The chain combines TRBV19 with TRBJ2-5; D is ambiguous. This CDR3 has 13 amino acids. Germline V lookup: CDR1 LNHDA, CDR2 SQIVND (reference sequence). Deletions cut 1 base from V and 4 bases from J, with 7 bases between. The CDR3 sequence: CASSIVRGETQYF. In DNA form, the CDR3 reads TGTGCCAGTAGTATAGTCCGCGGAGAGACCCAGTACTTC.

There are a few counts of this clone. The chain links TRBV5-1 to TRBJ1-2, with 8 bases that match TRBD1. The trim removed 4 bases at V and 0 bases at J, leaving 5 bases unmatched. Germline CDR1 is SGHRS and CDR2 is YFSETQ. This CDR3 is built from 15 residues. The CDR3 sequence is CASSLQTGANYGYTF. The CDR3 nucleotides read TGCGCCAGCAGCCTTCAGACAGGGGCTAACTATGGCTACACCTTC.